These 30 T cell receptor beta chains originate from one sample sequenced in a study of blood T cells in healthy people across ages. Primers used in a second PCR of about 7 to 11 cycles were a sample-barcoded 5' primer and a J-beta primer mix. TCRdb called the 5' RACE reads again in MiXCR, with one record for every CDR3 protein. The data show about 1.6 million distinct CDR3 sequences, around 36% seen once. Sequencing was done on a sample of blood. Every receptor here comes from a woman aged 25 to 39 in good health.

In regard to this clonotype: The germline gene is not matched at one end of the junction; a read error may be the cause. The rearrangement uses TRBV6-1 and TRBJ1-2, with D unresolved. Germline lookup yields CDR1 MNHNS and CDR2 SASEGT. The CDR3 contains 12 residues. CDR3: CASSEFGYGCTF. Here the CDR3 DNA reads TGTGCCAGCAGTGAATTCGGATATGGCTGCACCTTC.

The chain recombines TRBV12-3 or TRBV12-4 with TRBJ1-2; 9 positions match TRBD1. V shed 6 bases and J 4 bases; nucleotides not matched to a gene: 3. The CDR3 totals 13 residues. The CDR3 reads CASSDRGSYGYTF. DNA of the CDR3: TGTGCCAGCAGCGACAGGGGGTCCTATGGCTACACCTTC.

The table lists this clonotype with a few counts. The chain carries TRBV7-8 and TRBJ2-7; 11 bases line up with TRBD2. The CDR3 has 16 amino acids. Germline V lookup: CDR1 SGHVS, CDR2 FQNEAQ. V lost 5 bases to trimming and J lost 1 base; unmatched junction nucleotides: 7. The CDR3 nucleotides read TGTGCCAGCAGCCCTATACTAGCGGGAGTTTCCTACGAGCAGTACTTC. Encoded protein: CASSPILAGVSYEQYF.

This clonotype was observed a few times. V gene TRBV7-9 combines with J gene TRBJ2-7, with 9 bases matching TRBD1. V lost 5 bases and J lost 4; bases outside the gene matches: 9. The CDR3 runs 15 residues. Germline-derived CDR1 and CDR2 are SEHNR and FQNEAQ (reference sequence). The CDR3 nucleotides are TGTGCCAGCAGCAACACCGGGACAGGGACGTACGAGCAGTACTTC. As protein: CASSNTGTGTYEQYF.

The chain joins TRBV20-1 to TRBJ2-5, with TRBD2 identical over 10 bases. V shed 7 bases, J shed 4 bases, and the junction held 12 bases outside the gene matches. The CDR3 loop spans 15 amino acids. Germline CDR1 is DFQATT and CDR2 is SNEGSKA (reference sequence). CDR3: CSGGAGGLHLETQYF. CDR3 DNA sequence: TGCAGTGGAGGAGCGGGGGGGCTTCACCTAGAGACCCAGTACTTC.

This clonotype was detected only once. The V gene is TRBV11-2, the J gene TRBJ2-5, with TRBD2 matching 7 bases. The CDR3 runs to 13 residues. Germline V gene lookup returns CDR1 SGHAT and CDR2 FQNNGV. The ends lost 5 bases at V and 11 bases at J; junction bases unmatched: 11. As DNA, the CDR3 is TGTGCCAGCAGCGGCGGGGGACCCGGTGGGCAGTACTTC. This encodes CASSGGGPGGQYF. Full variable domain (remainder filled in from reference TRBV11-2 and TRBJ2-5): EAGVAQSPRYKIIEKRQSVAFWCNPISGHATLYWYQQILGQGPKLLIQFQNNGVVDDSQLPKDRFSAERLKGVDSTLKIQPAKLEDSAVYLCASSGGGPGGQYFGPGTRLLVL.

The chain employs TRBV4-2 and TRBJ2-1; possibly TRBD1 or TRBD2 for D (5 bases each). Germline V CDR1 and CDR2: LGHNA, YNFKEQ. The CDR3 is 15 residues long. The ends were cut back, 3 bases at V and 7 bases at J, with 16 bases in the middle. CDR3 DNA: TGTGCCAGCAGCCACGGTAGCGCAGGGTGTAATGAGCAGTTCTTC. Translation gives CASSHGSAGCNEQFF.

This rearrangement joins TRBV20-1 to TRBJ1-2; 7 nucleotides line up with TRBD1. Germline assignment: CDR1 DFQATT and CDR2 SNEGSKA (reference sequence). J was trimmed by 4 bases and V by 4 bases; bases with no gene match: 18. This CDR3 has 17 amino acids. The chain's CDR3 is CSANNRDSWQGIYGYTF. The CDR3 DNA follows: TGCAGTGCTAACAACCGGGACAGCTGGCAAGGAATCTATGGCTACACCTTC.

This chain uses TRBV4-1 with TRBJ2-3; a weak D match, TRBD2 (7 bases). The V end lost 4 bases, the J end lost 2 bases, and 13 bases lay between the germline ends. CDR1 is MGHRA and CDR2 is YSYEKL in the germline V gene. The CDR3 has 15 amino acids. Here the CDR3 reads CASSPRGDYTDTQYF. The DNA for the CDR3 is TGCGCCAGCAGCCCAAGGGGGGACTACACAGATACGCAGTATTTT.

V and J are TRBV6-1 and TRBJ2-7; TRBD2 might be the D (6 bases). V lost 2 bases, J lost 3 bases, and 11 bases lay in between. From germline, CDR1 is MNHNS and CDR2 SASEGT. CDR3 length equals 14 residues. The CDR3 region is CASSEWGDDYEQYF. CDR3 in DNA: TGTGCCAGCAGTGAATGGGGGGATGACTACGAGCAGTACTTC.

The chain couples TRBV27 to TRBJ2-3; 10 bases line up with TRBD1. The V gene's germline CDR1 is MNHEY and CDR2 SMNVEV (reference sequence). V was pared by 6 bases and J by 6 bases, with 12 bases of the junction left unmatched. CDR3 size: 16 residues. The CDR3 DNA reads TGTGCCAGCAGCAAGAGGGACAGGGGCCCAGGGGATACGCAGTATTTT. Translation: CASSKRDRGPGDTQYF.

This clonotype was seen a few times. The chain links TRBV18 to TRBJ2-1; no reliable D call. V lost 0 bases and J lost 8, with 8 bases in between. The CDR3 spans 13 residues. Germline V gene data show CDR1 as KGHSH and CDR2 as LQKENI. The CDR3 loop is CASSPPVVDEQFF. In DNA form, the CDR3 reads TGTGCCAGCTCACCACCTGTGGTCGATGAGCAGTTCTTC.

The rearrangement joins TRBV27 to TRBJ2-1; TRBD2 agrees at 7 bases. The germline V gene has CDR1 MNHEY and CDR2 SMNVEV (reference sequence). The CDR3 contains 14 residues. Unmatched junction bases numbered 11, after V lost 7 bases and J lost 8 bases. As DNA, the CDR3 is TGTGCCAGCAACCCCGGGGGGATGGTTGATGAGCAGTTCTTC. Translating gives CASNPGGMVDEQFF.

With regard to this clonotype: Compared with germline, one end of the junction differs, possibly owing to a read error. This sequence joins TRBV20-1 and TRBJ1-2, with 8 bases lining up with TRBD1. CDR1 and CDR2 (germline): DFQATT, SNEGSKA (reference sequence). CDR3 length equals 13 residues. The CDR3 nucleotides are TGCAGTGCTCCGCCCTCAGGGGGCCGTGGCTACACCTTT. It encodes CSAPPSGGRGYTF.

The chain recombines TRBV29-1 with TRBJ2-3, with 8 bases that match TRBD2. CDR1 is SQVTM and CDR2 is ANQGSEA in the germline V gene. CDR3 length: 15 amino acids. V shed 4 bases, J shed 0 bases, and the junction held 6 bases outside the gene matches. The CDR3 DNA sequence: TGCAGCGTTGGAGGACTAGCAATCAGCACAGATACGCAGTATTTT. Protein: CSVGGLAISTDTQYF.

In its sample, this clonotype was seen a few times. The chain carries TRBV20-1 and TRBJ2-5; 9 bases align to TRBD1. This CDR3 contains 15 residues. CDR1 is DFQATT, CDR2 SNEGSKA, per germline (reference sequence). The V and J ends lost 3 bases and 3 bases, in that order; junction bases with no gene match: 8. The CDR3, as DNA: TGCAGTGCTAGGGGCGGGACAGGGAGGGAAGAGACCCAGTACTTC. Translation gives CSARGGTGREETQYF.

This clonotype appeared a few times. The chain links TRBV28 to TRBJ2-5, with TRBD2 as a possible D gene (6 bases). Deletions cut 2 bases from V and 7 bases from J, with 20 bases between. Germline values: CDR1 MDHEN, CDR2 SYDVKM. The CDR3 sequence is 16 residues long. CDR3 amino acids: CASSLSTRALGGTQYF. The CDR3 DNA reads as TGTGCCAGCAGTTTAAGCACTCGGGCCCTCGGGGGGACCCAGTACTTC.

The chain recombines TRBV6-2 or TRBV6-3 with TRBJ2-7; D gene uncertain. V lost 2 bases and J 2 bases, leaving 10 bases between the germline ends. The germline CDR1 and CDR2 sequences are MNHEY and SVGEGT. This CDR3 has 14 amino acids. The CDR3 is CASSYGTVTYEQYF. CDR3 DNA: TGTGCCAGCAGTTACGGCACGGTTACCTACGAGCAGTACTTC.

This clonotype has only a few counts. CDR3 region: CASSETGGNTYEQYF. The CDR3, as DNA: TGTGCCAGCAGCGAGACAGGGGGCAATACCTACGAGCAGTACTTC. The chain uses TRBV9 and TRBJ2-7; 10 bases align to TRBD1. Germline CDR1 is SGDLS and CDR2 is YYNGEE. The CDR3 extends over 15 amino acids. The V and J ends lost 3 bases and 2 bases, in that order; junction bases with no gene match: 5.

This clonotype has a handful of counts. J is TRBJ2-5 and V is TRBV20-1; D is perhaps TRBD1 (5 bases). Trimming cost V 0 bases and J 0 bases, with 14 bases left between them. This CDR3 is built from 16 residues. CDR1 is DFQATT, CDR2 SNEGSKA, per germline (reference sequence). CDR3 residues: CSARDGAYTYQETQYF. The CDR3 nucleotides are TGCAGTGCTAGAGATGGGGCATATACGTACCAAGAGACCCAGTACTTC.

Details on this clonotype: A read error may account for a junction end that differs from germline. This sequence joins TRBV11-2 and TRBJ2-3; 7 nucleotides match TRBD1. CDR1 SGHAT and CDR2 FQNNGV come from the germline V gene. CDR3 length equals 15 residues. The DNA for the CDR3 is TGTGCCTGCAGACCTACAGGGGCTAGCACAGATACGCAGTATTTT. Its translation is CACRPTGASTDTQYF.

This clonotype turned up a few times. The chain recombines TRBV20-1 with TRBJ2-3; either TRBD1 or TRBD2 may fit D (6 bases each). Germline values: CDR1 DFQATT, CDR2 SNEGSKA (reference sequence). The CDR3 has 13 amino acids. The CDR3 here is CRAGQSNPDTQYF. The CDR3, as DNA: TGCAGGGCGGGACAATCTAATCCAGATACGCAGTATTTT.

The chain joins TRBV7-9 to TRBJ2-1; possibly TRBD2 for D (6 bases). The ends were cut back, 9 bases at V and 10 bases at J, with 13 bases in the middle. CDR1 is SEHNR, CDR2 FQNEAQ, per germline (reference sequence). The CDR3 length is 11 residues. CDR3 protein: CASRILAEQFF. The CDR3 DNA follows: TGTGCCAGTAGAATTCTAGCGGAGCAGTTCTTC.

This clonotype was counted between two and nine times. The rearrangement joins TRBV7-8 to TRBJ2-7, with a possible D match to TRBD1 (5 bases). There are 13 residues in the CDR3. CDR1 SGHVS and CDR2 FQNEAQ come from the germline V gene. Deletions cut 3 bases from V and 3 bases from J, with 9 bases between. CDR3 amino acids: CASSFRTFYEQYF. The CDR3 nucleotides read TGTGCCAGCAGCTTTCGGACATTCTACGAGCAGTACTTC. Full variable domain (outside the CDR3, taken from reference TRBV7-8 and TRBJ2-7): GAGVSQSPRYKVAKRGQDVALRCDPISGHVSLFWYQQALGQGPEFLTYFQNEAQLDKSGLPSDRFFAERPEGSVSTLKIQRTQQEDSAVYLCASSFRTFYEQYFGPGTRLTVT.

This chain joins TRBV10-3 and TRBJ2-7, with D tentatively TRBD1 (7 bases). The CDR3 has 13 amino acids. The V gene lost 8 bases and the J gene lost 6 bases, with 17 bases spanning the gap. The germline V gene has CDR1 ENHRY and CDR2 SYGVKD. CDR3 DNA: TGTGCCATCCGGGGGCAGGGGGATGCCGAGCAGTACTTC. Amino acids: CAIRGQGDAEQYF.

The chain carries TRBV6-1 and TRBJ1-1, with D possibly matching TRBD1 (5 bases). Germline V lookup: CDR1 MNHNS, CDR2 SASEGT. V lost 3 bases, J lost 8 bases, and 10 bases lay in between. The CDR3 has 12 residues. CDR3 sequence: CASSDRAGEAFF. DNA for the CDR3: TGTGCCAGCAGTGATCGGGCAGGGGAAGCTTTCTTT.

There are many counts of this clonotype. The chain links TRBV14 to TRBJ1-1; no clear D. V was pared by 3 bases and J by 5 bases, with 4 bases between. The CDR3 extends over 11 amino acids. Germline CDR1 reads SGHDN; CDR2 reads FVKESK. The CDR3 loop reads CASSHGTEAFF. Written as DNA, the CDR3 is TGTGCCAGCAGCCATGGAACTGAAGCTTTCTTT.

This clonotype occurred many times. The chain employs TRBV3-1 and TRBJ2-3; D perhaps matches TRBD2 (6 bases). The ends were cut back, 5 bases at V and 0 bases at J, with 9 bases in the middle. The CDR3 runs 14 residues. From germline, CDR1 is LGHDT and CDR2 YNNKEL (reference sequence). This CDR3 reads CASSYRGSTDTQYF. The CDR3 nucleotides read TGTGCCAGCAGCTACCGGGGGAGCACAGATACGCAGTATTTT.

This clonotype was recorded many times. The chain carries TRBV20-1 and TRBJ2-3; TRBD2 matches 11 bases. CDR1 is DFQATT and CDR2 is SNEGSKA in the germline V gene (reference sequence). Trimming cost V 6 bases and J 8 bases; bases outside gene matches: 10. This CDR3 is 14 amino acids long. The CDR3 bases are TGCAGTGCCCTACTAGCGGGAGTAACTGCTACGCAGTATTTT. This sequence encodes CSALLAGVTATQYF.

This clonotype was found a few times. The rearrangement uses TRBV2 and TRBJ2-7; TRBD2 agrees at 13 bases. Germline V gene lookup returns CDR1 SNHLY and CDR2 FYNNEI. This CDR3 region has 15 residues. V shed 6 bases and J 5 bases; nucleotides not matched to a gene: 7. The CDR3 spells CASSPGTSGVDEQYF. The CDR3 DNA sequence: TGTGCCAGCAGCCCAGGGACTAGCGGGGTAGACGAGCAGTACTTC.